Following are 10 T cell receptor beta chains from one sample sequenced in a study of CD8+ T cells in alopecia areata. Treatment noted: oral pan-JAK inhibitor, 5-10 mg twice daily. RNA extraction and reverse transcription yielded cDNA as sequencing template. The data were produced by immunoSEQ multiplex PCR, yet TCRdb's version contains in-frame clones alone and is incomplete. The profile shows about 190,000 clones, 60% of them singletons. The specimen comprised CD4+ T cells sorted from blood, sampled at week 4, from a patient treated with tofacitinib. These TCRs come from a human donor with alopecia areata.

The genes are TRBV29-1 and TRBJ2-2, with 13 nucleotides matching TRBD2. Germline V gene lookup returns CDR1 SQVTM and CDR2 ANQGSEA. There are 14 residues in the CDR3. Trimming cost V 7 bases and J 4 bases; bases outside gene matches: 3. The CDR3 is CSGGLAGVTGELFF. DNA of the CDR3: TGCAGCGGCGGACTAGCGGGAGTCACCGGGGAGCTGTTTTTT.

The genes are TRBV29-1 and TRBJ2-3, with a weak D call TRBD2 (5 bases). The CDR3 sequence is 11 residues long. The germline V gene has CDR1 SQVTM and CDR2 ANQGSEA. V was pared by 2 bases and J by 6 bases, with 6 bases between. This chain's CDR3 is CSVELADTQYF. Here the CDR3 DNA reads TGCAGCGTTGAATTAGCGGATACGCAGTATTTT.

This clone appeared a few times. The chain carries TRBV5-1 and TRBJ2-2, with D hard to call. With 2 bases removed from V and 0 bases from J, the gap between germline ends came to 5 bases. The CDR3 runs 14 residues. Germline V gene sequence: CDR1 SGHRS, CDR2 YFSETQ. The CDR3 loop reads CASSFKSNTGELFF. The CDR3 region has the DNA TGCGCCAGCAGCTTTAAGTCGAACACCGGGGAGCTGTTTTTT.

The CDR3 loop reads CATSRRAATAYEQYF. In DNA, the CDR3 is TGTGCCACCAGCAGAAGGGCAGCCACCGCCTACGAGCAGTACTTC. The chain uses TRBV15 and TRBJ2-7; D unresolved. V lost 2 bases and J lost 2, with 13 bases in between. There are 15 residues in the CDR3. Per germline, CDR1 LNHNV and CDR2 YYDKDF (reference sequence).

This clone was seen just once. The chain links TRBV4-1 to TRBJ2-7; D is possibly TRBD2 (7 bases). The CDR3 is 16 residues long. The V and J ends lost 1 base and 3 bases respectively, with 16 bases between them. The germline V gene has CDR1 MGHRA and CDR2 YSYEKL. The CDR3 sequence is CASSQGGGGYLYEQYF. In DNA form, the CDR3 reads TGCGCCAGCAGCCAAGGAGGGGGGGGTTACCTCTACGAGCAGTACTTC.

The CDR3 DNA reads as TGTGCCAGCAGTGGACCCGGCCGGTTCTTC. This encodes CASSGPGRFF. V is TRBV2 and J is TRBJ2-1; no clear D gene. Germline CDR1 reads SNHLY; CDR2 reads FYNNEI. The CDR3 consists of 10 residues. V lost 4 bases to trimming and J lost 15 bases, with 10 bases between them. Full variable domain (rest looked up from reference TRBV2 and TRBJ2-1): EPEVTQTPSHQVTQMGQEVILRCVPISNHLYFYWYRQILGQKVEFLVSFYNNEISEKSEIFDDQFSVERPDGSNFTLKIRSTKLEDSAMYFCASSGPGRFFGPGTRLTVL.

The V call is TRBV15, the J call TRBJ2-5; D possibly corresponds to TRBD2 (6 bases). There are 14 residues in the CDR3. V was cut by 8 bases and J by 2 bases, with 15 bases left in between. Looked up from germline, CDR1 is LNHNV and CDR2 is YYDKDF (reference sequence). CDR3 sequence: CATLPGGGQETQYF. For the CDR3, the DNA is TGTGCCACCTTACCCGGGGGAGGACAAGAGACCCAGTACTTC.

The genes are TRBV29-1 and TRBJ2-3; D is ambiguous. CDR1 and CDR2 from the germline V gene are SQVTM and ANQGSEA. This CDR3 comprises 16 residues. V shed 3 bases and J shed 0 bases, with 16 bases lying between them. CDR3 nucleotides: TGCAGCGTTGATGCCGTAGCAGGACGTAGCACAGATACGCAGTATTTT. Translating it yields CSVDAVAGRSTDTQYF.

The gene calls are TRBV15 and TRBJ2-2; D is perhaps TRBD2 (6 bases). Germline V CDR1 and CDR2: LNHNV, YYDKDF (reference sequence). The CDR3 sequence is 15 residues long. The V and J ends lost 5 bases and 6 bases respectively, with 16 bases between them. CDR3 residues: CATSVHLEGSGELFF. CDR3 nucleotides: TGTGCCACCAGCGTCCACTTGGAGGGGTCCGGGGAGCTGTTTTTT.

This rearrangement joins TRBV25-1 to TRBJ1-5; maybe TRBD1 (6 bases). Germline values: CDR1 MGHDK, CDR2 SYGVNS. V lost 6 bases, J lost 6 bases, and 15 bases lay in between. CDR3 length: 14 amino acids. CDR3 sequence: CASSHSGGTQPQHF. For the CDR3, the DNA is TGTGCCAGCAGCCACTCCGGGGGCACTCAGCCCCAGCATTTT.